The 17 T cell receptor beta chains presented below share a single source sample, sequenced in a study of T cell repertoires in cytomegalovirus infection. Their recognized antigens are unknown. TCRdb reprocessed the reads with MiXCR, giving one entry per CDR3 protein. This sample yields about 920,000 distinct CDR3 sequences, of which less than 40% are seen a single time; over 12% belongs to the top ten. Source: cultured CD8+ T cells from PBMCs, taken from culture after CMV antigen stimulation. These receptors originate from a human donor in good health (CMV status not recorded). Some clones in this sample may be carry-over from other donors' samples.

This clonotype was observed a handful of times. The J gene is TRBJ1-2, the V gene TRBV2; 9 nucleotides agree with TRBD1. J gave up 2 bases and V 5 bases, and 9 bases lay outside the gene matches. Germline CDR1 and CDR2: SNHLY and FYNNEI. This CDR3 contains 16 residues. The CDR3 nucleotides are TGTGCCAGCAGTCCCGGGACAGGGTGGGCAAACTATGGCTACACCTTC. This translates into CASSPGTGWANYGYTF.

This clonotype was counted only a few times. This chain links TRBV6-1 with TRBJ1-5; D unclear. The CDR3 has 10 residues. Trimming removed 11 bases at V and 4 bases at J, with 6 bases between. CDR1 is MNHNS and CDR2 is SASEGT in the germline V gene. The CDR3 spells CAAGNQPQHF. CDR3 bases: TGTGCCGCGGGGAATCAGCCCCAGCATTTT.

This clonotype has a handful of counts. The V call is TRBV7-9, the J call TRBJ2-1; 9 bases agree with TRBD1. The CDR3 consists of 19 residues. Germline CDR1 SEHNR, CDR2 FQNEAQ (reference sequence). V shed 7 bases, J shed 6 bases, and the junction held 22 bases outside the gene matches. CDR3 DNA: TGTGCCAGCAACGTAAGGGTTGAGAGCGCGGGACAGGGAGGCAATGAGCAGTTCTTC. Its translation is CASNVRVESAGQGGNEQFF.

This clonotype occurred a few times. The chain couples TRBV5-5 to TRBJ2-2, with 9 nucleotides matching TRBD2. CDR1 and CDR2 (germline): SGHKS, YYEKEE (reference sequence). The CDR3 spans 18 residues. Trimming took 4 bases from V and 1 from J; bases not matched to a gene: 11. This CDR3 is CASSPLSGGFQNTGELFF. For the CDR3, the DNA is TGTGCCAGCAGCCCCCTAAGCGGGGGGTTCCAGAACACCGGGGAGCTGTTTTTT.

This clonotype was observed many times. The chain recombines TRBV7-8 with TRBJ2-1; 12 nucleotides agree with TRBD1. Germline V CDR1 and CDR2: SGHVS, FQNEAQ. Germline trimming cut 0 bases from V and 6 bases from J; bases unmatched to any gene: 3. The CDR3 has 16 residues. The DNA for the CDR3 is TGTGCCAGCAGCTTAGCTGGGACAGGGGGCTCCAATGAGCAGTTCTTC. This codes for CASSLAGTGGSNEQFF. The whole variable domain, filled in from reference TRBV7-8 and TRBJ2-1, reads GAGVSQSPRYKVAKRGQDVALRCDPISGHVSLFWYQQALGQGPEFLTYFQNEAQLDKSGLPSDRFFAERPEGSVSTLKIQRTQQEDSAVYLCASSLAGTGGSNEQFFGPGTRLTVL.

Only a few counts were recorded for this clonotype. This sequence joins TRBV7-9 and TRBJ2-2; D possibly corresponds to TRBD2 (5 bases). Trimming cost V 7 bases and J 1 base, with 13 bases left between them. The CDR3 has 15 residues. Germline CDR1 reads SEHNR; CDR2 reads FQNEAQ (reference sequence). In DNA, the CDR3 is TGTGCCAGCATCGGAGGACCCCTGAACACCGGGGAGCTGTTTTTT. Translating gives CASIGGPLNTGELFF.

This rearrangement joins TRBV3-1 to TRBJ2-3, with no clear D. This CDR3 contains 14 residues. Germline CDR1 and CDR2: LGHDT and YNNKEL (reference sequence). Trimming removed 4 bases at V and 4 bases at J, with 12 bases between. The CDR3 region has the DNA TGTGCCAGCAGCCCACGTACCGACTCAGATACGCAGTATTTT. Translated: CASSPRTDSDTQYF.

This clonotype was counted a few times. V usage is TRBV27 and J usage is TRBJ1-4; D perhaps matches TRBD1 (5 bases). Trimming removed 6 bases from V and 0 bases from J, with 5 bases in between. Germline CDR1 and CDR2: MNHEY and SMNVEV (reference sequence). The CDR3 sequence is 13 residues long. The CDR3 loop is CASRGATNEKLFF. CDR3 nucleotides: TGTGCCAGCAGAGGGGCAACTAATGAAAAACTGTTTTTT.

This clonotype was observed a handful of times. V usage is TRBV27 and J usage is TRBJ2-1; D could derive from TRBD1 or TRBD2 (5 bases each). Per the germline V gene, CDR1 is MNHEY and CDR2 is SMNVEV (reference sequence). The CDR3 length is 15 residues. Trimming cost V 7 bases and J 0 bases, with 13 bases left between them. The CDR3 reads CASTPGAGSYNEQFF. The CDR3 coding sequence is TGTGCCAGCACCCCCGGGGCAGGCTCCTACAATGAGCAGTTCTTC.

This clonotype was detected only a few times. This chain links TRBV4-1 with TRBJ1-2, with TRBD1 matching 7 bases. The CDR3 has 16 residues. From germline, CDR1 is MGHRA and CDR2 YSYEKL. J was trimmed by 2 bases and V by 4 bases; bases with no gene match: 10. The CDR3 sequence: CASSPLWGTENYGYTF. The CDR3 DNA reads TGCGCCAGCAGCCCTCTCTGGGGGACAGAAAACTATGGCTACACCTTC.

This chain joins TRBV25-1 and TRBJ2-3, with D perhaps being TRBD1 or TRBD2 (5 bases each). Trimming took off 10 bases at V and 11 bases at J, with 16 bases between the two ends. The CDR3 is 11 amino acids. Germline lookup yields CDR1 MGHDK and CDR2 SYGVNS. This CDR3 is CAIKGDGKQYF. As DNA, the CDR3 is TGTGCCATCAAAGGGGACGGGAAGCAGTATTTT.

V and J are TRBV29-1 and TRBJ1-5; the match to TRBD1 covers 7 bases. Per the germline V gene, CDR1 is SQVTM and CDR2 is ANQGSEA. V gave up 6 bases and J gave up 4 bases; unmatched junction bases: 9. The CDR3 runs 14 residues. As DNA, the CDR3 is TGCAGCGTCGAGACAGGGATGGGAAATCAGCCCCAGCATTTT. This sequence encodes CSVETGMGNQPQHF.

There are many counts of this clonotype. The rearrangement links TRBV28 to TRBJ2-6; 7 bases match TRBD1. The junction had 17 bases not matched to a gene; V was cut back by 3 bases and J by 3 bases. CDR3 length: 20 residues. Germline V gene data show CDR1 as MDHEN and CDR2 as SYDVKM. In DNA form, the CDR3 reads TGTGCCAGCAGTTTGTCTTCTAGACAGGGTTGGAGAGGTGGGGCCAACGTCCTGACTTTC. Translating gives CASSLSSRQGWRGGANVLTF.

The chain carries TRBV7-9 and TRBJ2-7, with D perhaps matching TRBD2 (5 bases). The CDR3 loop spans 12 amino acids. Trimming took 5 bases from V and 3 from J, leaving 8 bases between them. Looked up from germline, CDR1 is SEHNR and CDR2 is FQNEAQ (reference sequence). The CDR3: CASSNGGYEQYV. The CDR3 nucleotides are TGTGCCAGCAGCAACGGAGGCTACGAGCAGTACGTC.

The chain employs TRBV10-3 and TRBJ1-1, with D possibly matching TRBD1 (6 bases). Trimming stripped 2 bases from V and 0 bases from J, with 10 bases between. The CDR3 sequence is 15 residues long. Germline V gene data show CDR1 as ENHRY and CDR2 as SYGVKD. CDR3 nucleotide sequence: TGTGCCATCAGTGAGGGGGGGCAGGTGAACACTGAAGCTTTCTTT. It translates to CAISEGGQVNTEAFF.

At least ten counts were recorded for this clonotype. The chain employs TRBV6-6 and TRBJ2-6, with TRBD1 matching 12 bases. This CDR3 spans 17 amino acids. Losses at the gene ends were 5 bases for V and 2 bases for J; bases not matched to a gene: 4. From germline, CDR1 is MNHNY and CDR2 SVGAGI (reference sequence). The chain's CDR3 is CASSHGTGGTGANVLTF. The CDR3 DNA sequence: TGTGCCAGCAGTCACGGGACAGGGGGCACTGGGGCCAACGTCCTGACTTTC.

This clonotype appeared many times. The J gene is TRBJ2-7, the V gene TRBV7-2, with 9 bases lining up with TRBD1. J gave up 4 bases and V 5 bases, and 9 bases lay outside the gene matches. Per the germline V gene, CDR1 is SGHTA and CDR2 is FQGNSA. This CDR3 region has 15 residues. The CDR3 coding sequence is TGTGCCAGCAGCGTATTCCGGGACAGGGATTACGAGCAGTACTTC. Residues: CASSVFRDRDYEQYF.